The rows below give T cell receptor beta chains drawn from one sample of a study of beta chain features in type 1 diabetes. The table came from immunoSEQ multiplex PCR; TCRdb's copy has only in-frame clones and leaves some out. The repertoire includes 350,000 to 450,000 clones, approximately 15% of them detected once, and roughly 0.035% sits in the top ten. The sequenced sample consisted of naive CD4+ T cells from blood. The receptors come from a man aged 30 to 45 in good health. CDR3s include the opening cysteine and the closing phenylalanine or tryptophan. Fields, in order: J gene, D gene, V gene, clone size, CDR3 protein, CDR3 DNA. A D gene is named only where the DNA matches it firmly. Not every row has a clone size; where given, it reads once, few, many or a size class.

>TRBJ1-2|TRBD1|TRBV10-3|-
CAISDRGINNYGYTF
TGTGCCATCTCCGACAGGGGGATTAATAACTATGGCTACACCTTC
>TRBJ2-2|TRBD2|TRBV10-3|-
CAISPAGGTGELFF
TGTGCCATCTCCCCCGCGGGAGGCACCGGGGAGCTGTTTTTT
>TRBJ1-2|-|TRBV7-2|-
CASSLGQSYGYTF
TGTGCCAGCAGCTTAGGGCAGTCCTATGGCTACACCTTC
>TRBJ2-1|TRBD2|TRBV7-2|few
CASSFSGASYNEQFF
TGTGCCAGCAGCTTCAGCGGGGCATCCTACAATGAGCAGTTCTTC
>TRBJ2-1|TRBD2|TRBV5-1|few
CASSLVRTSGVNEQFF
TGCGCCAGCAGCTTGGTACGGACTAGCGGGGTCAATGAGCAGTTCTTC
>TRBJ2-4|-|TRBV7-9|few
CASSLELVGSKNIQYF
TGTGCCAGCAGCTTAGAGTTGGTCGGGTCCAAAAACATTCAGTACTTC
>TRBJ1-1|TRBD1|TRBV6-6|-
CASSRRGQETEAFF
TGTGCCAGCAGCCGAAGGGGGCAGGAGACTGAAGCTTTCTTT
>TRBJ2-3|-|TRBV11-2|-
CASSFSASATSTDTQYF
TGTGCCAGCAGCTTCTCAGCTAGCGCCACTAGCACAGATACGCAGTATTTT
>TRBJ1-1|-|TRBV30|few
CAWSVRASNTEAFF
TGTGCCTGGAGTGTACGGGCTTCGAACACTGAAGCTTTCTTT
>TRBJ1-4|-|TRBV18|few
CASSPLPGAGEKLFF
TGTGCCAGCTCACCACTTCCAGGGGCTGGTGAAAAACTGTTTTTT
>TRBJ2-2|TRBD1|TRBV28|few
CASRPGQVLAGELFF
TGTGCCAGCAGACCGGGACAGGTACTGGCCGGGGAGCTGTTTTTT
>TRBJ1-2|-|TRBV13|-
CASSEGSDSLYGYTF
TGTGCCAGCAGTGAGGGCTCGGACAGCCTATATGGCTACACCTTC
>TRBJ2-1|TRBD2|TRBV9|few
CASSLLAGGTYNEQFF
TGTGCCAGCAGCCTGCTAGCGGGAGGAACCTACAATGAGCAGTTCTTC
>TRBJ2-2|-|TRBV30|-
CAWSWPGAGYAGELFF
TGTGCCTGGAGTTGGCCGGGTGCGGGTTACGCCGGGGAGCTGTTTTTT
>TRBJ2-3|-|TRBV19|-
CASSPWSASGTDTQYF
TGTGCCAGTAGTCCGTGGTCGGCTAGCGGCACAGATACGCAGTATTTT
>TRBJ2-3|-|TRBV10-3|-
CAISDRARRGDTQYF
TGTGCCATCAGTGATAGGGCCCGAAGGGGAGATACGCAGTATTTT
>TRBJ2-2|TRBD1|TRBV7-2|-
CASRKGQPTGELFF
TGTGCCAGCAGAAAGGGACAGCCAACCGGGGAGCTGTTTTTT
>TRBJ2-5|TRBD2|TRBV6-1|-
CASRGLAETQYF
TGTGCCAGCAGGGGACTAGCAGAGACCCAGTACTTC
>TRBJ2-1|-|TRBV19|-
CASSRPWYNEQFF
TGTGCCAGTAGTAGACCCTGGTACAATGAGCAGTTCTTC
>TRBJ2-3|-|TRBV5-4|few
CASSLQGAVTDTQYF
TGTGCCAGCAGCTTGCAAGGAGCGGTCACAGATACGCAGTATTTT
>TRBJ2-7|-|TRBV5-1|-
CASSYRRGGYEQYF
TGCGCCAGCAGCTACCGACGAGGTGGCTACGAGCAGTACTTC
>TRBJ1-4|TRBD1|TRBV4-3|-
CASSQTGTGWGKLFF
TGCGCCAGCAGCCAAACCGGGACAGGGTGGGGAAAACTGTTTTTT
>TRBJ2-2|-|TRBV18|few
CASSQGTGELFF
TGTGCCAGCTCCCAAGGGACCGGGGAGCTGTTTTTT
>TRBJ2-6|TRBD1|TRBV7-2|-
CASGTGISGANVLTF
TGTGCCAGCGGGACAGGGATCTCTGGGGCCAACGTCCTGACTTTC
>TRBJ1-1|-|TRBV29-1|many
CSVGAGFEAFF
TGCAGCGTTGGAGCAGGGTTTGAAGCTTTCTTT
>TRBJ1-5|-|TRBV20-1|-
CSANLHGPQHF
TGCAGTGCTAACCTACACGGGCCCCAGCATTTT
>TRBJ2-1|-|TRBV7-2|-
CASSFLGYNEQFF
TGTGCCAGCAGCTTCCTAGGGTACAATGAGCAGTTCTTC
>TRBJ1-1|-|TRBV15|few
CATSRQGREAFF
TGTGCCACCAGCAGACAGGGGCGGGAGGCTTTCTTT